This note documents a single T cell receptor (beta chain) sequence. Its antigen is not identified. This specimen includes other DNA sequences encoding the same CDR3. While unrecorded immune exposures were likely, the donors were nominally healthy when sampled. The V and J ends lost 0 bases and 3 bases respectively, with 6 bases between them. The CDR3 covers 13 residues. The V gene's germline CDR1 is SGHRS and CDR2 YFSETQ. This record belongs to a study of cytomegalovirus exposure and HLA in healthy donors. Study background: Out of 350 to 400 genotyped donors, 81% belonged to the Caucasian-associated ancestry cluster.

Study-wide points: In vitro checks showed that a few CMV-associated chains really do target CMV antigens. Cytomegalovirus association was assigned to more than 150 TCR beta chains.

13 Jbeta primers and 60 Vbeta primers were used for the PCR. Sequencing used immunoSEQ multiplex PCR; TCRdb keeps in-frame clones, though not all of them. This sample has 130,000 to 150,000 clones, with over 75% found just once. Sequencing used PBMCs. The chain recombines TRBV5-1 with TRBJ1-1; D call uncertain. The sequence came from a young man in good health and CMV-seropositive. In DNA form, the CDR3 reads TGCGCCAGCAGCTTGGCCGGGTACACTGAAGCTTTCTTT. Its protein is CASSLAGYTEAFF.